Listed below are T cell receptor beta chains from one sample, sequenced in a study of T cell repertoires in cytomegalovirus infection. TCRdb re-derived calls from the reads in MiXCR, one entry per CDR3 protein. The sample includes about a million distinct CDR3 sequences, roughly 31% of them seen just once. Their cognate antigens are unknown. The specimen comprised cultured CD8+ T cells from PBMCs, sampled from culture after CMV antigen stimulation. The source is a human donor in good health (CMV status not recorded). Some clones in this sample may be carry-over from other donors' samples. Each CDR3 is given with its conserved first and last residue. D genes are given only for firm matches. The listing skips clone size in some rows; elsewhere it reads once, few, many or a size class.

clone_size,j_call,v_call,cdr3_length,d_call,cdr3_nt,cdr3_aa
few,TRBJ2-5,TRBV7-7,15,NA,TGTGCTAGCAGCCCAAGCCCGACAGGAGGGGAGACCCAGTACTTC,CASSPSPTGGETQYF
NA,TRBJ1-5,TRBV5-4,13,TRBD1,TGTGCCAGCAGCGTAAAACAGGGGCAGCCCCAGCATTTT,CASSVKQGQPQHF
NA,TRBJ1-4,TRBV2,16,TRBD1,TGTGCCAGCAGTGAAGGGACAGGGAAATGGGATGAAAAACTGTTTTTT,CASSEGTGKWDEKLFF
NA,TRBJ2-5,TRBV12-3/TRBV12-4,13,NA,TGTGCCAGCAGTCCCGAGGGGCCAGAGACCCAGTACTTC,CASSPEGPETQYF
many,TRBJ2-1,TRBV7-6,16,NA,TGTGCCAGCAGCTTAAAACTGGGCACAACCTACAATGAGCAGTTCTTC,CASSLKLGTTYNEQFF
NA,TRBJ1-5,TRBV28,12,NA,TGTGCCAGCAGATTTGAGGGTCAGCCCCAGCATTTT,CASRFEGQPQHF
NA,TRBJ2-5,TRBV6-5,15,TRBD1,TGTGCCAGCAGTTACTCGGACAGGTCCCAAGAGACCCAGTACTTC,CASSYSDRSQETQYF
few,TRBJ1-2,TRBV6-6,12,NA,TGTGCCAGCTCCGGACTGTTAATTGGCTACACCTTC,CASSGLLIGYTF
many,TRBJ1-1,TRBV6-2/TRBV6-3,15,NA,TGTGCCAGCAGTCTCCGGAACATCGGACACACTGAAGCTTTCTTT,CASSLRNIGHTEAFF
few,TRBJ2-7,TRBV6-6,15,NA,TGTGCCAGCAGCTCACTCGGGGGAAACCACTACGAGCAGTACTTC,CASSSLGGNHYEQYF
NA,TRBJ1-1,TRBV6-6,18,TRBD1,TGTGCCAGCAGTTACCCCCCGACAGGGGGCCCGGTGAACACTGAAGCTTTCTTT,CASSYPPTGGPVNTEAFF
NA,TRBJ1-2,TRBV4-1,13,TRBD1,TGCGCCAGCAGTACGGGACAGGTCGATGGCTACACCTTC,CASSTGQVDGYTF
few,TRBJ2-7,TRBV5-1,15,TRBD1,TGCGCCAGCAGCTTACCGGGACAGGGTATGTACGAGCAGTACTTC,CASSLPGQGMYEQYF
few,TRBJ2-1,TRBV5-1,15,NA,TGCGCCAGCAGCCCTAGGGGGGCCACAGGCAATGAGCAGTTCTTC,CASSPRGATGNEQFF
few,TRBJ1-1,TRBV6-5,14,NA,TGTGCCAGCAGTCCCACAGCGGGGGACACTGAAGCTTTCTTT,CASSPTAGDTEAFF
NA,TRBJ1-5,TRBV7-6,16,NA,TGTGCCAGCAGCTTACTCAAATGGGGTAGCAATCAGCCCCAGCATTTT,CASSLLKWGSNQPQHF
few,TRBJ2-1,TRBV6-2/TRBV6-3,15,NA,TGTGCCAGCAGTTACTGGCAGGGTCCGGGTAATGAGCAGTTCTTC,CASSYWQGPGNEQFF
few,TRBJ2-2,TRBV9,14,NA,TGTGCCAGCAGCGTAGCCTGGAGTACCGGGGAGCTGTTTTTT,CASSVAWSTGELFF
many,TRBJ1-2,TRBV7-9,15,TRBD1,TGTGCCAGCAGCCACCTGGACAGGCCTAACTATGGCTACACCTTC,CASSHLDRPNYGYTF
NA,TRBJ1-1,TRBV6-1,13,NA,TGTGCCAGCAGGGAGCGGGTGAACACTGAAGCTTTCTTT,CASRERVNTEAFF
many,TRBJ2-3,TRBV7-2,16,NA,TGTGCCAGCAGCTTCCCAACTAGTGAATCCACAGATACGCAGTATTTT,CASSFPTSESTDTQYF
NA,TRBJ2-7,TRBV20-1,13,TRBD1,TGCAGTGCCGCCGGGACAGGAGGATACGAGCAGTACTTC,CSAAGTGGYEQYF
NA,TRBJ1-5,TRBV7-9,13,NA,TGTGCCAGCAGCTCCAGGGCTAGGGAGCCCCAGCATTTT,CASSSRAREPQHF
few,TRBJ2-5,TRBV24-1,14,TRBD1,TGTGCCACCAGTTACCCGGGACAGGAAGAGACCCAGTACTTC,CATSYPGQEETQYF
NA,TRBJ2-1,TRBV7-9,20,TRBD2,TGTGCCAGCAGCTCCCGGCTAAGAGCGGCGGGCGGGACTACCTACAATGAGCAGTTCTTC,CASSSRLRAAGGTTYNEQFF
NA,TRBJ2-7,TRBV6-5,13,NA,TGTGCCAGCAGTTACCCAGGAGGGGTCGAGCAGTACTTC,CASSYPGGVEQYF
many,TRBJ2-1,TRBV12-3/TRBV12-4,15,NA,TGTGCCAGCAGTTTGGAGGGGGGGAGTTACAATGAGCAGTTCTTC,CASSLEGGSYNEQFF
many,TRBJ2-3,TRBV7-9,17,NA,TGTGCCAGCAGCTTACTCCGCGGTAGCGCCCAGGGGGATACGCAGTATTTT,CASSLLRGSAQGDTQYF
few,TRBJ2-5,TRBV7-9,18,NA,TGTGCCAGCAGCTTAGGCCCTTCGAGGGGAGAGGAGCAAGAGACCCAGTACTTC,CASSLGPSRGEEQETQYF
NA,TRBJ2-2,TRBV7-3,15,NA,TGTGCCAGCAGCTTATGGGGCAAGAACACCAGGGAGCTGTTTTTT,CASSLWGKNTRELFF
NA,TRBJ2-3,TRBV28,14,NA,TGTGCCAGCAGTTCCCAGAGGCGGAGAGATACGCAGTATTTT,CASSSQRRRDTQYF
NA,TRBJ2-1,TRBV2,12,NA,TGTGCCAGCAGTGAACGGCAGATTGAGCAGTTCTTC,CASSERQIEQFF
few,TRBJ1-2,TRBV12-3/TRBV12-4,13,NA,TGTGCCAGTGCGGTTGGGCGTGGGAATGGCTACACCTTC,CASAVGRGNGYTF
few,TRBJ1-2,TRBV7-2,13,TRBD1,TGTGCCAGCAGTTCCCGGGACAGGGAGGGCTACACCTTC,CASSSRDREGYTF
NA,TRBJ1-5,TRBV28,14,NA,TGTGCCATTAGGCGACTGGGAGGCAATCAGCCCCAGCATTTT,CAIRRLGGNQPQHF
NA,TRBJ2-1,TRBV13,14,NA,TGTGCCAGCAGCGACAATACAGACAACAATGAGCAGTTCTTC,CASSDNTDNNEQFF
NA,TRBJ2-7,TRBV2,13,NA,TGTGCCAGCATAGGCAGCAGGGTCCACGAGCAGTACTTC,CASIGSRVHEQYF
many,TRBJ2-5,TRBV7-6,15,TRBD1,TGTGCCAGCACACCCCAGGGGGTGAGGAGGGAGACCCAGTACTTC,CASTPQGVRRETQYF
few,TRBJ1-1,TRBV5-6,15,NA,TGTGCCAGCAGTCGACCCACCCGGGGCCAGGCTGAAGCTTTCTTT,CASSRPTRGQAEAFF
many,TRBJ2-7,TRBV7-2,13,NA,TGTGCCAGCAGCCCTGTTCCGGCGAGGGAGCAGTACTTC,CASSPVPAREQYF
few,TRBJ1-6,TRBV5-6,17,TRBD1,TGTGCCAGCAGCCCGATAGACAGGGAGTGGGCAACATCACCCCTCCACTTT,CASSPIDREWATSPLHF
many,TRBJ2-4,TRBV19,14,TRBD1,TGTGCCACAGGACAGGGGTGGGCCAAAAACATTCAGTACTTC,CATGQGWAKNIQYF
NA,TRBJ2-2,TRBV2,16,NA,TGTGCCAGCAGTCTCCGGGGCGCCGAATACACCGGGGAGCTGTTTTTT,CASSLRGAEYTGELFF
NA,TRBJ1-6,TRBV20-1,14,TRBD1,TGCAGTGCTAGAGGGGACAGCAATAATTCACCCCTCCACTTT,CSARGDSNNSPLHF
NA,TRBJ2-7,TRBV6-2/TRBV6-3,14,NA,TGTGCCAGCAGGCCGAGGAAGGGTTCTATTTGGCAGTACTTC,CASRPRKGSIWQYF
few,TRBJ2-1,TRBV6-1,16,NA,TGTGCCAGCAGTGAACCCGGGACGTCGTCCTACAATGAGCAGTTCTTC,CASSEPGTSSYNEQFF
NA,TRBJ1-3,TRBV20-1,16,TRBD1,TGCAGTGCCACCCAGGAGACAGGGGGTGCCGGAAACACCATATATTTT,CSATQETGGAGNTIYF